Below are 10 T cell receptor beta chains sequenced from a single sample in a study of shared clonotypes between healthy human individuals. Here immunoSEQ multiplex PCR was the method, and the copy in TCRdb shows in-frame clones only, minus some. The data contain about 520,000 clones, roughly 80% of them singletons. The sequenced sample was PBMCs. These receptors all come from a woman aged 40 to 50 in good health. Some clones in this sample may be carry-over from other donors' samples.

CDR3 nucleotide sequence: TGTGCCAGCAGCCAACCGGGACTAGCGGTCTTTGAGACCCAGTACTTC. Its protein is CASSQPGLAVFETQYF. The V and J genes are TRBV14 and TRBJ2-5; TRBD2 matches at 11 bases. Germline CDR1 reads SGHDN; CDR2 reads FVKESK. This CDR3 has 16 residues. The trim removed 2 bases at V and 5 bases at J, leaving 7 bases unmatched.

With respect to this clone: A single base separates this from a much larger clone, so it may be a read error. The same CDR3 arises from other DNA sequences in this sample as well. V and J are TRBV2 and TRBJ2-7; D not certain. The germline V gene encodes CDR1 SNHLY and CDR2 FYNNEI. V was clipped by 2 bases and J by 4 bases, with 0 bases between them. The CDR3 is made up of 10 amino acids. The CDR3 DNA reads as TGTGCCAGCAGTGAATACGAGCAGTACTTC. Its translation: CASSEYEQYF. The full variable domain, completed using reference TRBV2 and TRBJ2-7, is EPEVTQTPSHQVTQMGQEVILRCVPISNHLYFYWYRQILGQKVEFLVSFYNNEISEKSEIFDDQFSVERPDGSNFTLKIRSTKLEDSAMYFCASSEYEQYFGPGTRLTVT.

V gene TRBV5-1 combines with J gene TRBJ2-7; TRBD2 aligns across 8 bases. Trimming cost V 3 bases and J 3 bases; bases outside gene matches: 11. The CDR3 spans 16 residues. Germline CDR1 is SGHRS and CDR2 is YFSETQ. For the CDR3, the DNA is TGCGCCAGCAGCTCGTCCACCGGGACTAGGGTCTACGAGCAGTACTTC. Its protein product is CASSSSTGTRVYEQYF. The full variable domain, rest sourced from reference TRBV5-1 and TRBJ2-7, is KAGVTQTPRYLIKTRGQQVTLSCSPISGHRSVSWYQQTPGQGLQFLFEYFSETQRNKGNFPGRFSGRQFSNSRSEMNVSTLELGDSALYLCASSSSTGTRVYEQYFGPGTRLTVT.

The rearrangement links TRBV28 to TRBJ2-7; 9 nucleotides line up with TRBD1. The CDR3 extends over 15 amino acids. Germline-derived CDR1 and CDR2 are MDHEN and SYDVKM. The J segment lost 9 bases and the V segment lost 5 bases, leaving 14 bases of the junction unmatched. CDR3 residues: CASSAQGGQGTSQYF. The CDR3, as DNA: TGTGCCAGCAGTGCTCAAGGGGGACAGGGTACGTCGCAGTACTTC.

The J gene is TRBJ2-1, the V gene TRBV11-3; 7 bases line up with TRBD2. V gave up 1 base and J gave up 8 bases; unmatched junction bases: 5. CDR3 size: 14 residues. The germline CDR1 and CDR2 sequences are SGHNT and YENEEA. CDR3 loop: CASSLGAGAHEQFF. The CDR3 nucleotides are TGTGCCAGCAGCTTAGGGGCGGGAGCCCATGAGCAGTTCTTC.

Comment on this clone: A much larger clone differs from this one at a single base, so this may be a read error. Within the sample, other DNA sequences also encode this same CDR3. In DNA form, the CDR3 reads TGTGCCAGCAGCCCTTGGGATAATGAAAAACTGTTTTTT. It encodes CASSPWDNEKLFF. The chain uses TRBV9 and TRBJ1-4, with D hard to call. CDR3 size: 13 residues. Germline CDR1 SGDLS, CDR2 YYNGEE. V dropped 4 bases and J dropped 4 bases, with 8 bases sitting between them.

Comments on this clone: This may be a read error, as it is one base from a much larger clone. The CDR3, as DNA: TGTGCCAGCAGTCAGGGGCCCGGGGAGCCGTTTTTT. Protein product: CASSQGPGEPFF. V gene TRBV6-5 combines with J gene TRBJ2-2, with TRBD1 as a possible D gene (6 bases). Germline V gives CDR1 MNHEY, CDR2 SVGAGI. The CDR3 has 12 amino acids.

This clone was seen only a few times. The chain carries TRBV28 and TRBJ1-4; a possible D gene is TRBD1 (5 bases). Germline CDR1 and CDR2: MDHEN and SYDVKM. The V gene lost 6 bases and the J gene lost 5 bases, with 16 bases spanning the gap. This CDR3 region has 15 residues. The CDR3 DNA is TGTGCCAGCAGGCCTGGGGCAGTGACCAATGAAAAACTGTTTTTT. Translation: CASRPGAVTNEKLFF.

The V and J genes are TRBV7-9 and TRBJ1-4, with D possibly being TRBD1 (5 bases). V lost 5 bases and J 5 bases, leaving 18 bases between the germline ends. Germline V CDR1 and CDR2: SEHNR, FQNEAQ (reference sequence). The CDR3 extends over 16 amino acids. CDR3 DNA: TGTGCCAGCAGCCGTGCCAGGGACGGGCGAAATGAAAAACTGTTTTTT. Residues: CASSRARDGRNEKLFF.

The chain uses TRBV11-3 and TRBJ2-1, with a weak D call TRBD1 (6 bases). V shed 5 bases and J shed 7 bases, with 21 bases lying between them. The CDR3 is 16 residues long. Germline lookup yields CDR1 SGHNT and CDR2 YENEEA. In DNA form, the CDR3 reads TGTGCCAGCAGCCTACGAGGGGTACAGGGTCGGAATGAGCAGTTCTTC. This codes for CASSLRGVQGRNEQFF.